The clone carrying this T cell receptor beta chain was found once. Through a sample-barcoded 5' primer and a J-beta primer mix, a second PCR was run for roughly 7 to 11 cycles. TCRdb ran MiXCR on the 5' RACE reads and lists one entry per CDR3 protein. The repertoire includes 550,000 to 750,000 distinct CDR3 sequences, around 20% of them detected once, and roughly 3.6% sits in the top ten. Aged roughly 6 to 90, donors were systemically healthy Caucasians from Russia. Drawn from each donor were 9 to 10 milliliters of peripheral blood. These data belong to a study of blood T cells in healthy people across ages. The clonotype originates from a man between 65 and 85 years old in good health. The specimen sequenced was blood.

In DNA, the CDR3 is TGTGCCAGCAGCCAAATGACAGGGACCAAGACCCAGTACTTC. It encodes CASSQMTGTKTQYF. V gene TRBV14 combines with J gene TRBJ2-5; TRBD1 matches at 7 bases. J was trimmed by 6 bases and V by 2 bases; bases with no gene match: 6. CDR3 length: 14 amino acids. CDR1 SGHDN and CDR2 FVKESK come from the germline V gene. Full variable domain (rest looked up from reference TRBV14 and TRBJ2-5): EAGVTQFPSHSVIEKGQTVTLRCDPISGHDNLYWYRRVMGKEIKFLLHFVKESKQDESGMPNNRFLAERTGGTYSTLKVQPAELEDSGVYFCASSQMTGTKTQYFGPGTRLLVL.